These T cell receptor beta chains were read from a single sample in a study of siplizumab effects on memory and regulatory T cells. Profiling relied on immunoSEQ multiplex PCR, and the TCRdb table lists in-frame clones only, not all of them. The sample comprises about 120,000 clones, 93% of which are singletons, and roughly 0.15% rests with the top ten. Sequencing was done on a sample of non-Treg CD4+ T cells sorted from blood. These receptors came from a human donor in good health. Both conserved end residues are part of each CDR3. Fields, in order: V gene, J gene, clone size, D gene, CDR3 length, CDR3 DNA, CDR3 protein. D genes are given only for firm matches. Rows may omit the clone size; those that give it use once, few, many or a size class.

TRBV21-1	TRBJ1-6	.	.	12	TGTGCCAGCAGCAAAGAGGATTCACCCCTCCACTTT	CASSKEDSPLHF
TRBV6-4	TRBJ2-6	once	.	16	TGTGCCAGCGGAGAACGGGGAGGTGCTGGGGCCAACGTCCTGACTTTC	CASGERGGAGANVLTF
TRBV19	TRBJ2-1	.	.	13	TGTGCCAGTAGTATACAGGGCTACAATGAGCAGTTCTTC	CASSIQGYNEQFF
TRBV5-1	TRBJ1-1	.	.	12	TGCGCCAGCAGCTCCCCGAACACTGAAGCTTTCTTT	CASSSPNTEAFF
TRBV4-1	TRBJ1-4	.	.	12	TGCGCCAGCAGCCAGATAGGGGAAAAACTGTTTTTT	CASSQIGEKLFF
TRBV18	TRBJ1-3	.	.	12	TGTGCCAGCTCACCACAAGGAAACACCATATATTTT	CASSPQGNTIYF
TRBV29-1	TRBJ1-1	once	TRBD1	14	TGCAGCTCAAGGCTCGGGACAGACCTTACGGCAACTTTCTTT	CSSRLGTDLTATFF
TRBV7-3	TRBJ2-2	once	.	15	TGTGCCAGCAGCTTAATCTCCCCGGTTCTCGGGGAGCTGTTTTTT	CASSLISPVLGELFF
TRBV11-3	TRBJ2-3	.	TRBD2	15	TGTGCCAGCAGCTACGCGGGGGGGTTAGCAGATACGCAGTATTTT	CASSYAGGLADTQYF
TRBV7-3	TRBJ1-3	.	.	15	TGTGCCAGCAGCTTAAATGACAGGTCTGGAAACACCATATATTTT	CASSLNDRSGNTIYF
TRBV5-1	TRBJ2-2	.	TRBD2	19	TGCGCCAGCAGCTTCACATCGACTACTAGCGGGGGGAACACCGGGGAGCTGTTTTTT	CASSFTSTTSGGNTGELFF
TRBV14	TRBJ2-1	.	.	13	TGTGCCAGCAGCCAGGGCGAGAACAATGAGCAGTTCTTC	CASSQGENNEQFF
TRBV5-4	TRBJ1-4	.	.	16	TGTGCCAGCAGCCTCCAAGGGGGGGCGAAAAAGGAAAAACTGTTTTTT	CASSLQGGAKKEKLFF
TRBV7-2	TRBJ2-3	.	.	15	TGTGCCAGCAGCTTAGGGGGGATTAGGACAGATACGCAGTATTTT	CASSLGGIRTDTQYF
TRBV4-3	TRBJ1-2	.	TRBD1	15	TGCGCCAGCAGCCAAGGGACAGGGGGCAACTATGGCTACACCTTC	CASSQGTGGNYGYTF
TRBV2	TRBJ2-7	.	.	11	TGTGCCAGCAGTGACCCCTACGAGCAGTACTTC	CASSDPYEQYF
TRBV28	TRBJ1-2	.	TRBD1	14	TGTGCCAGCAGACAGGGGGGTCGGAACTATGGCTACACCTTC	CASRQGGRNYGYTF
TRBV5-6	TRBJ2-3	.	TRBD2	14	TGTGCCCCCAATAGCGGGGGGTTGGCAGATACGCAGTATTTT	CAPNSGGLADTQYF
TRBV7-9	TRBJ1-2	.	TRBD1	16	TGTGCCAGCAGCTTTCTGCCGGGACAGGGGGAGGATGGCTACACCTTC	CASSFLPGQGEDGYTF
TRBV2	TRBJ2-7	.	.	14	TGTGCCAGCAGTGAAGAGGGGATCCCCTACGAGCAGTACTTC	CASSEEGIPYEQYF
TRBV7-9	TRBJ1-1	once	.	13	TGTGCCAGCAGCTCAGCGGGACACACTGAAGCTTTCTTT	CASSSAGHTEAFF
TRBV5-1	TRBJ2-2	.	TRBD2	16	TGCGCCAGCAGCTTAACTAGCGGGGTTAACACCGGGGAGCTGTTTTTT	CASSLTSGVNTGELFF